This T cell receptor (beta chain) was obtained from a study of blood T cell repertoires in COVID-19. Looking at the study overall: Italy, Spain and the United States were the sources of the convalescent and acute COVID-19 samples. T cells, B-cell-depleted T cells, or PBMCs provided the cDNA or gDNA that served as material.

How the authors handled the data: Estimation of nucleated cell counts relied on the amplification of reference gene primers. TCRdb keeps only in-frame clones here, not all; method: immunoSEQ multiplex PCR. V, J and clone size are those of that table, while D and trimming were read from the DNA. The data show tens of thousands of clones, roughly 85% seen once. This CDR3 has 15 residues. V lost 0 bases and J 3 bases, leaving 11 bases between the germline ends. CDR1 is MGHRA, CDR2 YSYEKL, per germline. The receptor was derived from a young man with acute or convalescent COVID-19. Sequenced input: peripheral blood. The J gene is TRBJ1-2, the V gene TRBV4-1; D unclear. DNA of the CDR3: TGCGCCAGCAGCCAAGACGGCTCGGGTCACTATGGCTACACCTTC. Residues: CASSQDGSGHYGYTF.